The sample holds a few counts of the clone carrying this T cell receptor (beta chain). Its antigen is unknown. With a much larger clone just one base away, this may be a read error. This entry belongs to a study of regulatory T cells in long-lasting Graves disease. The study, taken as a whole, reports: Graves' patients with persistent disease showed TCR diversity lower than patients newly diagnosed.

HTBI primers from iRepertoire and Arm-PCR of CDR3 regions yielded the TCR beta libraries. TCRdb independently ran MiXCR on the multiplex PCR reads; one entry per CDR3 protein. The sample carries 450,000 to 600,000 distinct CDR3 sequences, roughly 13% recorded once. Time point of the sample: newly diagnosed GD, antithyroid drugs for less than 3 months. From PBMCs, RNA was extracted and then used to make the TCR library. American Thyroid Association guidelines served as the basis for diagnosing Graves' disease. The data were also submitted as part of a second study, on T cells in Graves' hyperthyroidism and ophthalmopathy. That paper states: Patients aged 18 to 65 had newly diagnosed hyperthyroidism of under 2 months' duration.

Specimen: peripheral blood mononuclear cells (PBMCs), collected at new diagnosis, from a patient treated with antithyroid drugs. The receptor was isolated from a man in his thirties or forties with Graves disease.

The CDR3, as DNA: TGTGCCAGCAGCTCCGCCCCGAGAGGGCAGAACACTGAAGCTCTCTTT. Encoded protein: CASSSAPRGQNTEALF. V usage is TRBV7-8 and J usage is TRBJ1-1; no reliable D call. CDR3 length: 16 amino acids. Germline loops: CDR1 SGHVS, CDR2 FQNEAQ.